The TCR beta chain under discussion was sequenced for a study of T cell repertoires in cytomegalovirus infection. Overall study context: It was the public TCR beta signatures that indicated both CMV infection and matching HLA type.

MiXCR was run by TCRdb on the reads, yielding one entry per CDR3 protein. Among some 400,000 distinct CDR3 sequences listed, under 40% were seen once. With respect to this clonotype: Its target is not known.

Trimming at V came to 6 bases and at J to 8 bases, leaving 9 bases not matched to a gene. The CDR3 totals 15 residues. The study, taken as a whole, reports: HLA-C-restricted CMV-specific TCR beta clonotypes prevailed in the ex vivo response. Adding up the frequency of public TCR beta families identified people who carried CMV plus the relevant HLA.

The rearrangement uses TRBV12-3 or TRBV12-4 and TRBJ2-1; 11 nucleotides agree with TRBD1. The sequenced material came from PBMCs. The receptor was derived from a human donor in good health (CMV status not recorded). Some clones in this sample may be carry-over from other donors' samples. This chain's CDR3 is CASRRWGQGVHEQFF. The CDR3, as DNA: TGTGCCAGCAGGAGATGGGGACAGGGGGTCCATGAGCAGTTCTTC.